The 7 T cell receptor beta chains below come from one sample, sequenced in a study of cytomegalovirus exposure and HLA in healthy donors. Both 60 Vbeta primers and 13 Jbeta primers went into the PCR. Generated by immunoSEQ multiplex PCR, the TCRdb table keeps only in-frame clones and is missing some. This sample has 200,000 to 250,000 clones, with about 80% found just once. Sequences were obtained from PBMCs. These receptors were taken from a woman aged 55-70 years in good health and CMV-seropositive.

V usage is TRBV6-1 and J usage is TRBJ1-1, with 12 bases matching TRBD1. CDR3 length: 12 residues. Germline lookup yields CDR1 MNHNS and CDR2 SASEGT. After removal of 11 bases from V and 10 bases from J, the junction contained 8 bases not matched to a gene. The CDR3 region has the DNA TGTGCCTGCCGGGACAGGGGGCTCGTAGCTTTCTTT. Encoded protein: CACRDRGLVAFF.

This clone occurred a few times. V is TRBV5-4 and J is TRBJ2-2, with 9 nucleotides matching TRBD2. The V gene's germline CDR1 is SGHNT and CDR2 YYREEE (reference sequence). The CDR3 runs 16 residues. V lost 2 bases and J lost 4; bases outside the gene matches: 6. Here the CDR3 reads CASSLRLAASTGELFF. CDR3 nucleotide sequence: TGTGCCAGCAGCTTAAGACTAGCGGCAAGCACCGGGGAGCTGTTTTTT.

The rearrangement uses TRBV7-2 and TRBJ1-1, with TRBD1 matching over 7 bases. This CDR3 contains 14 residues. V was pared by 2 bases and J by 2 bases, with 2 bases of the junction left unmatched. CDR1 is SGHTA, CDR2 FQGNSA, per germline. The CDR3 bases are TGTGCCAGCAGCTTAAACAGGGGTAACACTGAAGCTTTCTTT. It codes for CASSLNRGNTEAFF.

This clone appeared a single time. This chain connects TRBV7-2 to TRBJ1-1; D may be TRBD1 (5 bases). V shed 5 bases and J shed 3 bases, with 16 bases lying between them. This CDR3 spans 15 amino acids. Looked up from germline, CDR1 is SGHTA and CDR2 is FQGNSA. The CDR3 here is CASSPRQGLDTEAFF. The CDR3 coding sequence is TGTGCCAGCAGCCCGCGGCAGGGATTGGACACTGAAGCTTTCTTT.

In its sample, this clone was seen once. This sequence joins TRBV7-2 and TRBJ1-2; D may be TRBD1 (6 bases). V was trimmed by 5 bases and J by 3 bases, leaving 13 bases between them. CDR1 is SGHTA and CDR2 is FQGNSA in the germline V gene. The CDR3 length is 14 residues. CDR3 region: CASSQDSYHYGYTF. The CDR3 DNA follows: TGTGCCAGCAGCCAGGACAGCTATCACTATGGCTACACCTTC.

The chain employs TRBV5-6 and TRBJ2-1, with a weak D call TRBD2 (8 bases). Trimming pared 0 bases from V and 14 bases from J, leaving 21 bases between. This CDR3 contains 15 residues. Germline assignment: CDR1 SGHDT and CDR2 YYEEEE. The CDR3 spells CASSLDFLAGQGEFF. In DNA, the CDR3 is TGTGCCAGCAGCTTGGATTTTCTAGCGGGCCAGGGGGAGTTCTTC.

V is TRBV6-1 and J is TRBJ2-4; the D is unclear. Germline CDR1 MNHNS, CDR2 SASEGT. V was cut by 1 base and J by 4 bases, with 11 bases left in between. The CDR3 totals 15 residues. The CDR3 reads CASSEVGSLKNIQYF. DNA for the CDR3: TGTGCCAGCAGTGAAGTCGGTTCTTTAAAAAACATTCAGTACTTC.